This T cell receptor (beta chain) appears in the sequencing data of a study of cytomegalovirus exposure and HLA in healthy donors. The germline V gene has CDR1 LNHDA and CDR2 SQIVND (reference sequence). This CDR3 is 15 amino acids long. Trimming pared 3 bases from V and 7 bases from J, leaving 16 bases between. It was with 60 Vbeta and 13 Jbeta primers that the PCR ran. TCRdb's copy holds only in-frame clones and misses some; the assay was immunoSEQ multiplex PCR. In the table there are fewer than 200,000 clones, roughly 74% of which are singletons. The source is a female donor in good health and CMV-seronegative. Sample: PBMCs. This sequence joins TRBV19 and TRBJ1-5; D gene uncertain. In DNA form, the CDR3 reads TGTGCCAGTAGTATTCAGTCAGGTAGGTCGCAGCCCCAGCATTTT. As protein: CASSIQSGRSQPQHF. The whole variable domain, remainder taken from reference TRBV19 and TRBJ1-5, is DGGITQSPKYLFRKEGQNVTLSCEQNLNHDAMYWYRQDPGQGLRLIYYSQIVNDFQKGDIAEGYSVSREKKESFPLTVTSAQKNPTAFYLCASSIQSGRSQPQHFGDGTRLSIL.